This T cell receptor (beta chain) appears in the sequencing data of a study of T cell responses to AZD1222 COVID-19 vaccine. A remark on this clone: Its target is unknown.

The V gene lost 5 bases and the J gene lost 8 bases, with 9 bases spanning the gap. Germline loops: CDR1 SGHTA, CDR2 FQGNSA. The CDR3 loop spans 11 amino acids. Clones were sequenced by immunoSEQ multiplex PCR, and TCRdb holds only the in-frame ones, with some missing. Counted here are approximately 82,000 clones, 92% occurring once; the ten biggest clones make up less than 4%. Points from the study as a whole: Reportedly, close to half of spike-specific TCRs are directed against unmutated variant regions.

The sequence was obtained from an adult who received the AZD1222 COVID-19 vaccine. The genes are TRBV7-2 and TRBJ1-2; D ambiguous. Material: peripheral blood, obtained 28 days after the second AZD1222 dose. DNA of the CDR3: TGTGCCAGCAGCCCCCTACGGGGCTACACCTTC. As protein: CASSPLRGYTF.